The 26 T cell receptor beta chains below were found in one sample sequenced in a study of OX40 agonist ivuxolimab in advanced cancers. Measured with immunoSEQ multiplex PCR; TCRdb has only the in-frame clones, and not every one. The data contain 60,000 to 75,000 clones, 75% to 85% of them singletons. Sequenced here: CD4+ or CD8+ T cells sorted from blood, sampled in a trial of the OX40 agonist ivuxolimab. The source is an adult with an advanced solid tumor such as melanoma, head and neck, liver or kidney cancer.

The chain joins TRBV11-2 to TRBJ1-2; tentatively, D is TRBD1 (5 bases). V was pared by 5 bases and J by 3 bases, with 10 bases between. The length of the CDR3 is 13 residues. Germline CDR1 and CDR2: SGHAT and FQNNGV. The CDR3 DNA follows: TGTGCCAGCAGCGCGGGACTCCACTATGGCTACACCTTC. This encodes CASSAGLHYGYTF.

The J gene is TRBJ1-1, the V gene TRBV19, with D uncertain. Per the germline V gene, CDR1 is LNHDA and CDR2 is SQIVND (reference sequence). V was pared by 5 bases and J by 1 base, with 11 bases between. CDR3 length: 14 residues. The CDR3 loop reads CASSPGLQNTEAFF. CDR3 DNA sequence: TGTGCCAGTAGTCCCGGACTCCAGAACACTGAAGCTTTCTTT.

The rearrangement joins TRBV6-5 to TRBJ1-1; 7 bases line up with TRBD1. The length of the CDR3 is 15 residues. Trimming at V came to 6 bases and at J to 1 base, leaving 8 bases not matched to a gene. Germline V gene lookup returns CDR1 MNHEY and CDR2 SVGAGI. This chain's CDR3 is CASRTLDRSNTEAFF. CDR3 nucleotide sequence: TGTGCCAGCAGGACACTGGACAGGTCGAACACTGAAGCTTTCTTT.

The chain couples TRBV19 to TRBJ1-2; 7 positions agree with TRBD1. The V gene end was trimmed by 7 bases and the J gene end by 4 bases; junction bases not matched to a gene: 9. From germline, CDR1 is LNHDA and CDR2 SQIVND (reference sequence). The length of the CDR3 is 14 residues. The CDR3 region has the DNA TGTGCCAGTAACCCCGACAGGGTGACCTATGGCTACACCTTC. As protein: CASNPDRVTYGYTF.

Comment on this clone: A read error may produce the germline difference seen at one junction end. The V call is TRBV6-1, the J call TRBJ2-7, with TRBD2 matching over 11 bases. This CDR3 comprises 13 residues. The germline V gene encodes CDR1 MNHNS and CDR2 SASEGT. The CDR3 DNA reads as TGTGCCAGCAGTGGTGGGCTAGCGGGGGGCCGGGCGTTC. Protein: CASSGGLAGGRAF.

This clone was observed a handful of times. The gene calls are TRBV28 and TRBJ2-3; D perhaps matches TRBD1 (6 bases). V was clipped by 6 bases and J by 5 bases, with 21 bases between them. The CDR3 has 16 residues. Germline V gives CDR1 MDHEN, CDR2 SYDVKM. Here the CDR3 reads CASRLGGSTGLDTQYF. The CDR3 DNA is TGTGCCAGCAGGTTAGGGGGATCGACAGGATTAGATACGCAGTATTTT.

The chain recombines TRBV5-1 with TRBJ1-1, with 10 bases lining up with TRBD1. The ends lost 0 bases at V and 4 bases at J; junction bases unmatched: 6. The CDR3 runs 16 residues. Per germline, CDR1 SGHRS and CDR2 YFSETQ. CDR3 amino acids: CASSLGDRGPGTEAFF. The CDR3 nucleotides are TGCGCCAGCAGCTTGGGGGACAGGGGACCCGGCACTGAAGCTTTCTTT.

This sequence joins TRBV19 and TRBJ2-7; D may match TRBD1 or TRBD2 (5 bases each). Germline CDR1 reads LNHDA; CDR2 reads SQIVND (reference sequence). Trimming took off 6 bases at V and 2 bases at J, with 17 bases between the two ends. The CDR3 sequence is 15 residues long. The CDR3 is CASRTSSGPPYEQYF. Written as DNA, the CDR3 is TGTGCCAGTAGAACGTCATCGGGACCTCCCTACGAGCAGTACTTC.

In its sample, this clone was seen a few times. This sequence joins TRBV7-6 and TRBJ2-3; D call uncertain. The V gene lost 5 bases and the J gene lost 2 bases, with 8 bases spanning the gap. The length of the CDR3 is 13 residues. Germline V gives CDR1 SGHVS, CDR2 FNYEAQ. As DNA, the CDR3 is TGTGCCAGCAGCCCTCCAGCCACAGATACGCAGTATTTT. It encodes CASSPPATDTQYF.

The J gene is TRBJ2-7, the V gene TRBV11-1; the D is unclear. Trimming took 1 base from V and 2 from J, leaving 9 bases between them. This CDR3 has 14 residues. Germline V gene data show CDR1 as SGHAT and CDR2 as FQDESV (reference sequence). The CDR3 here is CASSLEAGTYEQYF. CDR3 DNA: TGTGCCAGCAGCTTAGAGGCCGGAACCTACGAGCAGTACTTC.

The gene calls are TRBV6-1 and TRBJ1-3; D is unclear. The CDR3 spans 15 residues. Germline V CDR1 and CDR2: MNHNS, SASEGT. With 3 bases removed from V and 0 bases from J, the gap between germline ends came to 9 bases. CDR3 loop: CASSDLPNSGNTIYF. CDR3 DNA: TGTGCCAGCAGTGATCTCCCTAACTCTGGAAACACCATATATTTT.

V is TRBV21-1 and J is TRBJ1-3; the D call TRBD1 from the table was never checked on the DNA. TRBV21-1 constitutes a pseudogene. The CDR3 length is 16 residues. Written as DNA, the CDR3 is TGTGCCAGCACCCCGGGACAGGAGAGCTCTGGAAACACCATATATTTT. Its translation is CASTPGQESSGNTIYF.

The V call is TRBV6-1, the J call TRBJ1-5, with a tentative D call TRBD1 (6 bases). Trimming cost V 7 bases and J 5 bases, with 15 bases left between them. CDR1 is MNHNS, CDR2 SASEGT, per germline. The CDR3 totals 14 residues. CDR3: CASIPGQAHQPQHF. In nucleotides, the CDR3 is TGTGCCAGCATCCCGGGACAAGCTCATCAGCCCCAGCATTTT.

This sequence joins TRBV7-2 and TRBJ1-2; a weak D match, TRBD1 (6 bases). The CDR3 has 16 amino acids. V lost 0 bases to trimming and J lost 3 bases, with 14 bases between them. Germline V gene data show CDR1 as SGHTA and CDR2 as FQGNSA. The CDR3 loop reads CASSLAPRGGDYGYTF. DNA of the CDR3: TGTGCCAGCAGCTTAGCGCCAAGGGGGGGAGACTATGGCTACACCTTC.

V is TRBV6-5 and J is TRBJ2-7; 9 bases agree with TRBD1. V shed 1 base and J 4 bases; nucleotides not matched to a gene: 8. The CDR3 is 16 amino acids. Germline V CDR1 and CDR2: MNHEY, SVGAGI. CDR3 amino acids: CASSYWTGQGGYEQYF. The DNA for the CDR3 is TGTGCCAGCAGTTACTGGACGGGACAGGGTGGGTACGAGCAGTACTTC.

The chain carries TRBV19 and TRBJ2-3, with 9 bases that match TRBD2. The germline V gene has CDR1 LNHDA and CDR2 SQIVND (reference sequence). CDR3 length: 15 residues. Trimming at V came to 2 bases and at J to 1 base, leaving 1 base not matched to a gene. The CDR3 region has the DNA TGTGCCAGTAGTATAAAGCGGGGGGGCACAGATACGCAGTATTTT. Translating it yields CASSIKRGGTDTQYF.

The rearrangement links TRBV7-8 to TRBJ1-6; D is possibly TRBD1 (6 bases). In germline, CDR1 is SGHVS, CDR2 FQNEAQ. Trimming shortened V by 2 bases and J by 8 bases, and 13 bases separated the two germline ends. This CDR3 is 15 amino acids long. CDR3 residues: CASSLNSRGHSPLHF. DNA for the CDR3: TGTGCCAGCAGCTTAAACTCCAGGGGTCATTCACCCCTCCACTTT.

The rearrangement links TRBV6-6 to TRBJ1-6; a weak D match, TRBD1 (6 bases). Per germline, CDR1 MNHNY and CDR2 SVGAGI (reference sequence). V was trimmed by 6 bases and J by 3 bases, leaving 12 bases between them. This CDR3 contains 15 residues. This chain's CDR3 is CASSLGTSYNSPLHF. CDR3 nucleotides: TGTGCCAGCAGCCTCGGGACAAGCTATAATTCACCCCTCCACTTT.

The chain has TRBV5-1 and TRBJ2-1, with no clear D. CDR3 length equals 11 residues. Germline V CDR1 and CDR2: SGHRS, YFSETQ. Trimming stripped 4 bases from V and 6 bases from J, with 5 bases between. The CDR3 reads CASSRANEQFF. The CDR3 DNA sequence: TGCGCCAGCAGCCGGGCCAATGAGCAGTTCTTC.

This chain uses TRBV6-4 with TRBJ1-6; no clear D. From germline, CDR1 is MRHNA and CDR2 SNTAGT. Trimming took 0 bases from V and 7 from J, leaving 4 bases between them. The CDR3 extends over 13 amino acids. The CDR3 coding sequence is TGTGCCAGCAGTGACTCTGGCAATTCACCCCTCCACTTT. Residues: CASSDSGNSPLHF.

This clone was detected only a few times. One junction end disagrees with the germline gene, perhaps due to a read error. The chain employs TRBV11-2 and TRBJ2-7; D is possibly TRBD1 (6 bases). CDR3 length equals 14 residues. Germline V gene data show CDR1 as SGHAT and CDR2 as FQNNGV. As DNA, the CDR3 is TGTGCCAGCAGGTTAGGGGACATGATCAACGAGCAGTACTTC. This gives the protein CASRLGDMINEQYF.

This chain uses TRBV7-2 with TRBJ1-2, with 7 bases matching TRBD1. CDR3 length: 13 amino acids. Germline trimming cut 5 bases from V and 2 bases from J; bases unmatched to any gene: 2. CDR1 and CDR2 from the germline V gene are SGHTA and FQGNSA. CDR3 amino acids: CASSVQGNYGYTF. The CDR3 DNA sequence: TGTGCCAGCAGCGTACAGGGGAACTATGGCTACACCTTC. Based on the CDR3 plus reference TRBV7-2 and TRBJ1-2, the full variable domain is GAGVSQSPSNKVTEKGKDVELRCDPISGHTALYWYRQSLGQGLEFLIYFQGNSAPDKSGLPSDRFSAERTGGSVSTLTIQRTQQEDSAVYLCASSVQGNYGYTFGSGTRLTVV.

This clone has just one count. The rearrangement links TRBV29-1 to TRBJ2-1, with TRBD2 matching over 11 bases. The CDR3 covers 14 residues. Looked up from germline, CDR1 is SQVTM and CDR2 is ANQGSEA. The chain's CDR3 is CSIAGGLRRVEQFF. DNA for the CDR3: TGCAGTATAGCGGGGGGGCTTCGAAGGGTCGAGCAGTTCTTC.

This rearrangement joins TRBV7-6 to TRBJ1-6; the D gene is possibly TRBD1 (5 bases). This CDR3 has 16 residues. CDR1 SGHVS and CDR2 FNYEAQ come from the germline V gene. Trimming stripped 1 base from V and 9 bases from J, with 16 bases between. The CDR3 sequence: CASSLGRGDSSSPLHF. The CDR3 DNA reads as TGTGCCAGCAGCTTAGGGCGGGGGGATAGTTCTTCACCCCTCCACTTT.

CDR3: CASSYIDSGANVLTF. The CDR3 nucleotides read TGTGCCAGCAGTTATATCGACTCTGGGGCCAACGTCCTGACTTTC. V and J are TRBV27 and TRBJ2-6; no reliable D call. CDR1 is MNHEY, CDR2 SMNVEV, per germline (reference sequence). The CDR3 contains 15 residues. V shed 4 bases and J shed 0 bases, with 7 bases lying between them.

The chain employs TRBV28 and TRBJ2-4; 7 bases match TRBD2. The CDR3 spans 15 residues. Germline V gene data show CDR1 as MDHEN and CDR2 as SYDVKM. V gave up 8 bases and J gave up 9 bases; unmatched junction bases: 16. CDR3 bases: TGTGCCAGCGGCCCGTTTGGCGGACTAGTCGCCATTCAGTACTTC. Amino acid sequence: CASGPFGGLVAIQYF.